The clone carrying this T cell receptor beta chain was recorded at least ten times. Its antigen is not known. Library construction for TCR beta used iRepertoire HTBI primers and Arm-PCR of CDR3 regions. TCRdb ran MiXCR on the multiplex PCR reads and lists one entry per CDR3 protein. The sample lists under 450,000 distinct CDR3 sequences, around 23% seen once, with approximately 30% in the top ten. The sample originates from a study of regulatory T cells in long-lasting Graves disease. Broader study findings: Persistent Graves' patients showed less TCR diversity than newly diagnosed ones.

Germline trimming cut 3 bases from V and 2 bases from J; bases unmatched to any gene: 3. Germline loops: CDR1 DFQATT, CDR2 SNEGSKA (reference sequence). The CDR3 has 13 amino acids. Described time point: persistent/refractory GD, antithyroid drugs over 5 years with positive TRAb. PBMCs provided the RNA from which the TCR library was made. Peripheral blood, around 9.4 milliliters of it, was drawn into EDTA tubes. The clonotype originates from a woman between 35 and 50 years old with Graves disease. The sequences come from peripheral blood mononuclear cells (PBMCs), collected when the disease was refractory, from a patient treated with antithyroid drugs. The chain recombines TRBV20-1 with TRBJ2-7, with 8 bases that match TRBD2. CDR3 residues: CSASGRETYEQYF. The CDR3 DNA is TGCAGTGCTAGCGGGAGGGAGACCTACGAGCAGTACTTC.